Included here is one TCR beta chain sequence, with context. Its antigen is still unknown. Trimming takes 5 bases off V and 5 bases off J; junction bases not matched to a gene: 9. The CDR3 measures 14 amino acids from cysteine to phenylalanine. Just the 42-base CDR3 DNA is kept, in frame starting at base 1. CDR1 and CDR2 (LNHDA, SQIVND) derive from the germline V gene (reference sequence). The cohort was made up of roughly 670 healthy bone marrow donors. At the time of sampling, all cohort members were nominally healthy, though unrecorded immune exposures were likely present. The donor was CMV seronegative and belonged to the group of roughly 330 seronegative cohort members. A peripheral blood sample was collected from each donor, and TCR beta sequencing was performed on peripheral blood mononuclear cells. The Qiagen DNeasy Blood Extraction Kit was used to extract genomic DNA from the blood cell samples.

The record originates from a study of cytomegalovirus exposure and HLA in healthy donors (dated by TCRdb to between 2016 and 2019). Some background on the complete study: According to an earlier analysis of a few hundred of the donors, 150 million to 200 million T cells yielded 117 million unique TCR beta sequences and about 300 Gb of sequence data. An early release covering some 640 HLA-typed donors comprised about 290 gigabases of sequencing data and around 80 million unique TCR sequences. Of the 300 to 500 genotyped donors, 65% to 90% were placed in the genetic ancestry cluster associated with self-reported Caucasian donors. The aim of the study was to test whether cataloging public T cell receptors could identify signatures of past pathogen exposure. The study used immunosequencing to profile the T cell repertoires of 666 subjects and linked those repertoires to cytomegalovirus serostatus. In addition to the first cohort of around 670 subjects, a separate validation cohort of 120 different subjects was used. To predict cytomegalovirus infection status, the study combined high-throughput TCR immunosequencing, statistical association of individual TCRs with disease status, and machine learning. A later analysis re-examined previously published TCR beta repertoires from around 670 donors and added high-resolution HLA genotyping to investigate patterns of TCR occurrence. The later analysis used no new phenotypic data to find candidate immune exposures, relying instead on TCR beta sequences and their occurrence across donors. To decide whether each TCR beta V gene segment behaved as functional or pseudogenic, an earlier analysis of nearly 600 of the donors relied on high-throughput TCR beta sequencing. Donor age, sex, ethnicity and CMV serostatus were collected together with the repertoire data. A later genetic analysis took genome-wide SNP genotypes for about three fifths of the roughly 670 donors and used that subset as a discovery cohort. All discovery cohort repertoires had been generated using a single sequencing platform. HLA typing included class I and class II loci at four-digit resolution. The number of donors typed differed by locus, with about 629-630 for A, B, C, DRB1 and DQB1, 522 for DQA1, 606 for DPA1, and 450 to 480 for DPB1. Four or five DR-DQ haplotypes were handled as single units for association and clustering, since linkage in the cohort was strong. Among about 360 genotyped donors of the cohort, an average of approximately 240,000 unique TCR beta nucleotide sequences were sequenced per donor, roughly a sixth of them non-productive. The full study reports these points: According to the authors, the approach could potentially be generalized to other disease states and immunological phenotypes. CMV serostatus was the only immune exposure information available for the cohort. Correlated functional status among segregating V segments might reflect linkage disequilibrium, but an unknown experimental factor could not be ruled out. According to a later analysis, parvovirus B19, influenza, CMV and Epstein-Barr virus appeared linked to several top co-occurrence clusters. The presence/absence analyses assumed that sequencing depth was roughly uniform across donors, and that assumption may not be true. The classifier was reported to diagnose cytomegalovirus status with high specificity and sensitivity in both the original and validation cohorts. The cohort was sequenced for TCR beta chains only, and without alpha or paired-chain data the features that could be detected were limited. Because the 87-base-pair reads could not distinguish some IMGT-functional V segments, including TRBV6-2 and TRBV6-3, those segments were excluded. Compared with the roughly 710-donor mean, donors in an Asian-associated ancestry cluster had fewer N-insertions in productive TCRs, according to a later genetic analysis. In a later analysis, the rate of TCR association differed among HLA loci, with DRB1 alleles having the most associated TCRs and HLA-C alleles having the fewest. In vitro tests confirmed that a few of the cytomegalovirus-associated TCR beta chains recognize cytomegalovirus antigens. When HLA alleles, especially DR and DQ, strongly co-occurred, attributing TCR associations to individual alleles was difficult. Because HLA typing was missing for some donors at each locus, association tests included only the typed subset. In a later genetic analysis, a missense DCLRE1C variant was associated with V-gene and J-gene trimming of TCR beta chains, and the association was replicated in an independent cohort. Most CMV-associated TCR beta chains appeared to be HLA-restricted in a later analysis, and the HLA associations seemed to be driven largely by CMV exposure. The sequencing pipeline was judged likely to have produced a cluster of highly shared sequence variants as a technical artifact. A further reported finding was that TCR beta sequences accurately predicted the HLA-A and HLA-B alleles for most subjects in the first cohort. Most TCR sequences were seen in very few donors, while some public TCRs were found in many individuals. Specific HLA alleles were associated with around 18,000 TCR beta sequences at a false discovery rate of 0.05 in a later analysis. An earlier analysis of around 500 of the donors showed that most TCR beta V segments appeared in productive rearrangements either about 90% or about 30% of the time, which broadly matched IMGT annotations. In the study, about 150 TCR beta chains were listed as associated with cytomegalovirus. A later analysis found that HLA-associated TCR beta chains were more clonally expanded and had lower generation probabilities than equally common non-associated chains. Because counts were too low, approximately 15 rarely observed V segments, including chromosome 9 orphons, were excluded from the earlier analysis of 500 to 700 of the donors.

The library was produced with the immunoSEQ multiplex PCR assay. For the multiplex PCR, a mixture combining 60 forward primers for TCR Vbeta segments and 13 reverse primers for TCR Jbeta segments was used. The CDR3 region of rearranged TCR beta genes was amplified from genomic DNA by a multiplex PCR assay. On the Illumina HiSeq System, the amplified TCR beta libraries were sequenced as 87-base-pair reads. The study's own analysis went as follows. In a later analysis, tens of millions of unique TCR beta chains were counted across the 500 to 700 repertoires, and roughly 11 million of these chains were shared by at least two donors. Raw reads were error-corrected and collapsed into unique sequences by a nearest-neighbor algorithm in which closely related sequences were merged to remove PCR and sequencing errors. CDR3 sequences were aligned to IMGT reference sequences to assign V, D and J gene segments. For a sequence to be retained, a match of at least six nucleotides was required to both a V gene segment and a J gene segment. Rearrangements were called productive when the CDR3 lacked stop codons and stayed in frame with V and J; all others were non-productive. Following IMGT convention, CDR3 was defined as the stretch from the second conserved V-encoded cysteine to the conserved J-encoded phenylalanine. Sequences without an unambiguous match to a single V gene segment were excluded from the earlier analysis of approximately 560 of the donors. An earlier analysis of several hundred of the donors called V segments functional above 56.7% productive rearrangements and segregating when the between-donor standard deviation exceeded 5%. A statistical classification framework was developed to diagnose cytomegalovirus status using the catalog of TCR beta chain sequences. A later analysis assigned V and J genes by comparing TCR nucleotide sequences with IMGT/GENE-DB human TR gene sequences. A later analysis assigned CDR3 sequences and most-parsimonious VDJ recombination scenarios with the TCRdist pipeline. In a later analysis, each TCR beta chain was defined by its CDR3 amino acid sequence together with its V-gene family, and reads without a unique V-gene family were excluded. A later analysis removed several hundred highly shared, low-generation-probability nucleotide sequences to deal with suspected cross-contamination and a sequencing artifact. A later analysis calculated a clonal expansion index for each public chain from normalized within-repertoire ranks of inferred template counts. In a later analysis, generation probabilities were computed with a VDJ recombination model fitted to out-of-frame rearrangements, and the resulting probabilities were checked against IGoR. Hypergeometric tests were used in a later analysis to score TCR-TCR, TCR-HLA and TCR-CMV co-occurrence, with a repertoire-size bias correction applied to the TCR pairs. False discovery rates were estimated in a later analysis by permuting HLA or CMV assignments 20 times. A later analysis grouped co-occurring TCRs with DBSCAN, adding TCRdist sequence similarity when clustering within HLA-allele-positive subsets. Repertoires with fewer than 30,000 or more than 120,000 public chains, plus five repertoires with anomalous nucleotide sharing, were excluded from co-occurrence clustering. TCRdb took this table from immuneACCESS and kept in-frame rearrangements with V and J called. Such tables lack part of the clones; where checked against another copy, unresolved V genes explain under half of the gap, and the rest is unexplained. V, J and clone size are those of that table, while D and trimming were read from the DNA. The sample table records some 110,000 clones. The ten largest clones take up under 3.5% of the sample.

In this chain, TRBV19 is recombined with TRBJ2-7, and TRBD2 matches 7 of the central bases. The specimen was PBMCs. The sequence was collected from a man aged 25-40 years in good health and CMV-seronegative. The CDR3 region has the sequence CASSPSGREDEQYF. In nucleotides, the sequence is TGTGCCAGTAGTCCGTCGGGTCGGGAGGACGAGCAGTACTTC.